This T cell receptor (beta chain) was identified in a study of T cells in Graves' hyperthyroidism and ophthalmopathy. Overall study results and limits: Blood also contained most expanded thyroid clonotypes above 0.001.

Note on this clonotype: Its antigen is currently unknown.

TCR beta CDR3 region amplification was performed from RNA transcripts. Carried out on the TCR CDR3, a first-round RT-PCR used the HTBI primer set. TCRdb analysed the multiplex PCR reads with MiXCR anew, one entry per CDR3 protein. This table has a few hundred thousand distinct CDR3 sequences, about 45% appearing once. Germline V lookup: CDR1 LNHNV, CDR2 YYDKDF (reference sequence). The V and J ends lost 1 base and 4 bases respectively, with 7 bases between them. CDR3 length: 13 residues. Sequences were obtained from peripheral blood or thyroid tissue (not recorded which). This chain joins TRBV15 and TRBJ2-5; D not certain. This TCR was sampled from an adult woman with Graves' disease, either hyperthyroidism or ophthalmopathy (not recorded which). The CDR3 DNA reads TGTGCCACCAGCAGAGCCAGAGGAGAGACCCAGTACTTC. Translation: CATSRARGETQYF.